Below, 22 T cell receptor beta chains from the same sample are listed, as sequenced in a study of T cell responses to AZD1222 COVID-19 vaccine. The assay was immunoSEQ multiplex PCR, and TCRdb's table has in-frame clones only and misses some. The sample has over 150,000 clones, over 80% seen once. Source: peripheral blood, taken 28 days after the second dose of the MenACWY control vaccine. The receptors were gathered from an adult who received the MenACWY meningococcal vaccine as a control.

The chain recombines TRBV11-2 with TRBJ2-3; D unclear. V dropped 5 bases and J dropped 5 bases, with 8 bases sitting between them. CDR1 is SGHAT and CDR2 is FQNNGV in the germline V gene. The CDR3 runs 12 residues. CDR3 coding DNA: TGTGCCAGCAGCCTCCAGAGAGATACGCAGTATTTT. This encodes CASSLQRDTQYF.

The rearrangement joins TRBV30 to TRBJ1-6; no definite D call. The CDR3 sequence is 14 residues long. CDR1 and CDR2 from the germline V gene are GTSNPN and SVGIG (reference sequence). Trimming stripped 0 bases from V and 11 bases from J, with 14 bases between. The CDR3 spells CAWSVLVSGTPLHF. The CDR3 DNA is TGTGCCTGGAGTGTACTTGTAAGTGGGACACCCCTCCACTTT. Complete variable domain (other parts from reference TRBV30 and TRBJ1-6): SQTIHQWPATLVQPVGSPLSLECTVEGTSNPNLYWYRQAAGRGLQLLFYSVGIGQISSEVPQNLSASRPQDRQFILSSKKLLLSDSGFYLCAWSVLVSGTPLHFGNGTRLTVT.

The chain carries TRBV6-6 and TRBJ1-1; D unresolved. Germline CDR1 MNHNY, CDR2 SVGAGI (reference sequence). The length of the CDR3 is 12 residues. Trimming shortened V by 9 bases and J by 2 bases, and 10 bases separated the two germline ends. Written as DNA, the CDR3 is TGTGCCAGTCTGGCCCGAAACACTGAAGCTTTCTTT. It translates to CASLARNTEAFF.

V and J are TRBV7-9 and TRBJ1-2, with D maybe TRBD1 (5 bases). CDR1 is SEHNR, CDR2 FQNEAQ, per germline (reference sequence). This CDR3 has 16 residues. V lost 4 bases, J lost 2 bases, and 17 bases lay in between. CDR3: CASSSMGGGANYGYTF. DNA of the CDR3: TGTGCCAGCAGCTCTATGGGCGGGGGTGCCAACTATGGCTACACCTTC.

This chain joins TRBV7-9 and TRBJ1-6, with D possibly TRBD1 on 5 matching bases. The CDR3 is 15 residues long. V was shortened by 1 base and J by 6 bases, with 10 bases between the two germline ends. Germline V gene lookup returns CDR1 SEHNR and CDR2 FQNEAQ (reference sequence). The CDR3 sequence is CASSLEQAGNSPLHF. The CDR3 bases are TGTGCCAGCAGCTTAGAACAGGCCGGTAATTCACCCCTCCACTTT.

The chain combines TRBV19 with TRBJ1-6; no clear D gene. CDR3 length: 12 residues. V dropped 8 bases and J dropped 7 bases, with 9 bases sitting between them. Germline V lookup: CDR1 LNHDA, CDR2 SQIVND (reference sequence). CDR3: CASGEQNSPLHF. In nucleotides, the CDR3 is TGTGCCAGTGGGGAACAGAATTCACCCCTCCACTTT.

This chain connects TRBV6-5 to TRBJ1-3; D is unclear. The CDR3 is 16 residues long. Per the germline V gene, CDR1 is MNHEY and CDR2 is SVGAGI. The V end was cut by 2 bases, the J end by 3 bases, with 14 bases between. The CDR3 is CASSYLGPTGGNTIYF. The CDR3 DNA reads TGTGCCAGCAGTTACCTGGGCCCAACGGGTGGAAACACCATATATTTT.

This chain links TRBV5-1 with TRBJ2-3, with no clear D. Trimming took 4 bases from V and 1 from J, leaving 13 bases between them. Germline CDR1 and CDR2: SGHRS and YFSETQ. The CDR3 extends over 15 amino acids. CDR3 sequence (DNA): TGCGCCAGCAGCCAGCAGCACCGTGGCACAGATACGCAGTATTTT. It encodes CASSQQHRGTDTQYF.

The chain joins TRBV9 to TRBJ1-1; maybe TRBD1 (5 bases). The length of the CDR3 is 14 residues. The germline V gene encodes CDR1 SGDLS and CDR2 YYNGEE. V was shortened by 1 base and J by 7 bases, with 14 bases between the two germline ends. The CDR3 sequence is CASSVSALGGEAFF. CDR3 coding DNA: TGTGCCAGCAGCGTAAGTGCTCTTGGGGGTGAAGCTTTCTTT.

This chain joins TRBV5-1 and TRBJ2-5; possibly TRBD2 for D (6 bases). The CDR3 covers 15 residues. Trimming cost V 4 bases and J 1 base, with 14 bases left between them. CDR1 and CDR2 from the germline V gene are SGHRS and YFSETQ. CDR3 nucleotide sequence: TGCGCCAGCAGCGTGGGGGGAAGGGGCCAAGAGACCCAGTACTTC. Translating gives CASSVGGRGQETQYF.

V usage is TRBV5-3 and J usage is TRBJ1-2; D gene ambiguous. TRBV5-3 is annotated as an ORF whose role is uncertain. The CDR3 is made up of 14 amino acids. Trimming stripped 2 bases from V and 6 bases from J, with 14 bases between. In nucleotides, the CDR3 is TGTGCCAGAAGCTTAAGGAAAGAGCCTAATGGCTACACCTTC. Its translation is CARSLRKEPNGYTF.

V gene TRBV9 combines with J gene TRBJ2-2; no definite D call. This CDR3 comprises 14 residues. Germline-derived CDR1 and CDR2 are SGDLS and YYNGEE. Trimming cost V 3 bases and J 0 bases, with 6 bases left between them. Written as DNA, the CDR3 is TGTGCCAGCAGCGACAAATCGAACACCGGGGAGCTGTTTTTT. Translating it yields CASSDKSNTGELFF.

V is TRBV5-8 and J is TRBJ1-2, with D unclear. V lost 3 bases and J lost 4, with 13 bases in between. CDR1 is SGHTS and CDR2 is YDEGEE in the germline V gene. The CDR3 sequence is 14 residues long. The CDR3 region is CASSSYQYSYGYTF. CDR3 sequence (DNA): TGTGCCAGCAGCTCCTATCAGTATAGCTATGGCTACACCTTC.

The chain couples TRBV19 to TRBJ1-1; TRBD1 might be the D (6 bases). The CDR3 spans 14 residues. V gave up 5 bases and J gave up 2 bases, with 12 bases separating them. Germline V gene data show CDR1 as LNHDA and CDR2 as SQIVND (reference sequence). The CDR3 DNA reads TGTGCCAGTAGTTCCAGGGGTATCAACACTGAAGCTTTCTTT. This codes for CASSSRGINTEAFF.

The rearrangement uses TRBV28 and TRBJ2-5; tentatively, D is TRBD1 or TRBD2 (5 bases each). This CDR3 is built from 15 residues. Trimming stripped 3 bases from V and 1 base from J, with 12 bases between. The germline V gene encodes CDR1 MDHEN and CDR2 SYDVKM. This CDR3 reads CASSLGPPPQETQYF. The DNA for the CDR3 is TGTGCCAGCAGTTTGGGACCTCCCCCCCAAGAGACCCAGTACTTC.

The V call is TRBV27, the J call TRBJ1-2; 8 nucleotides line up with TRBD1. V gave up 4 bases and J gave up 8 bases; unmatched junction bases: 9. This CDR3 spans 14 amino acids. Germline-derived CDR1 and CDR2 are MNHEY and SMNVEV (reference sequence). DNA of the CDR3: TGTGCCAGCAGTTACCGACAGGGGTTGGGCGGCTACACCTTC. Translated, it gives CASSYRQGLGGYTF.

The chain joins TRBV6-5 to TRBJ2-2; 7 bases are shared with TRBD2. Looked up from germline, CDR1 is MNHEY and CDR2 is SVGAGI. J was trimmed by 3 bases and V by 11 bases; bases with no gene match: 6. This CDR3 spans 13 amino acids. In DNA, the CDR3 is TGTGCCGGGGGGAGGGTGGACACCGGGGAGCTGTTTTTT. Translating gives CAGGRVDTGELFF.

This clone was recorded a few times. The chain couples TRBV28 to TRBJ1-2, with D perhaps matching TRBD1 (6 bases). The CDR3 has 13 amino acids. The germline gives CDR1 MDHEN, CDR2 SYDVKM. Trimming took off 6 bases at V and 8 bases at J, with 16 bases between the two ends. CDR3 in amino acids: CASSLGTLRGYTF. CDR3 bases: TGTGCCAGCAGCCTCGGGACATTACGGGGCTACACCTTC.

The rearrangement uses TRBV30 and TRBJ2-1; D may be TRBD1 (6 bases). The length of the CDR3 is 14 residues. CDR1 and CDR2 from the germline V gene are GTSNPN and SVGIG (reference sequence). Trimming took 1 base from V and 0 from J, leaving 7 bases between them. The CDR3 sequence is CAWSGQVSYNEQFF. CDR3 nucleotides: TGTGCCTGGAGTGGACAGGTCTCCTACAATGAGCAGTTCTTC.

The chain links TRBV2 to TRBJ1-3; D gene uncertain. In germline, CDR1 is SNHLY, CDR2 FYNNEI. The V end was cut by 7 bases, the J end by 0 bases, with 4 bases between. This CDR3 has 12 amino acids. The CDR3 region is CASTFSGNTIYF. CDR3 nucleotide sequence: TGTGCCAGCACCTTCTCTGGAAACACCATATATTTT.

The chain has TRBV28 and TRBJ2-5; D tentatively reads TRBD1 or TRBD2 (7 bases each). The CDR3 length is 14 residues. V was shortened by 6 bases and J by 2 bases, with 13 bases between the two germline ends. CDR1 is MDHEN and CDR2 is SYDVKM in the germline V gene. Written as DNA, the CDR3 is TGTGCCAGCAGGACAGGGACTAAACAAGAGACCCAGTACTTC. Protein: CASRTGTKQETQYF.

The chain uses TRBV7-9 and TRBJ2-5; perhaps TRBD2 as D (6 bases). V was cut by 2 bases and J by 4 bases, with 14 bases left in between. The CDR3 contains 15 residues. From germline, CDR1 is SEHNR and CDR2 FQNEAQ (reference sequence). CDR3 sequence: CASSLRFGGTETQYF. DNA of the CDR3: TGTGCCAGCAGCTTAAGGTTCGGGGGTACAGAGACCCAGTACTTC. The whole variable domain, remainder taken from reference TRBV7-9 and TRBJ2-5, is DTGVSQNPRHKITKRGQNVTFRCDPISEHNRLYWYRQTLGQGPEFLTYFQNEAQLEKSRLLSDRFSAERPKGSFSTLEIQRTEQGDSAMYLCASSLRFGGTETQYFGPGTRLLVL.